Given below is one TCR beta chain in context. Its antigen remains unidentified. The entry originates in a study of Ad26.COV2.S vaccination and SARS-CoV-2 variants. Germline values: CDR1 LNHNV, CDR2 YYDKDF (reference sequence). The CDR3 consists of 14 residues. J was trimmed by 2 bases and V by 4 bases; bases with no gene match: 2. Whole-study results and caveats: Whether participants received vaccine or placebo, their non-spike TCR breadth was similar. An underestimation of total T cell responses may have resulted from the TCR breadth and depth analyses.

The method was immunoSEQ multiplex PCR; TCRdb's version includes in-frame clones alone and lacks a portion of them. The sample consists of around 270,000 clones, 87% of them appearing once. Treatment of the sample: some 20 received Ad26.COV2.S at low or high dose, single or two shots; about 5 received placebo; per-sample allocation not given. Each sample was drawn 63 days after the first injection (of vaccine or placebo). The V and J genes are TRBV15 and TRBJ2-7; 10 bases match TRBD1. The receptor comes from a person between 18 and 59 years old who received the Ad26.COV2.S COVID-19 vaccine or a placebo. Source: peripheral blood, taken in a trial of Ad26.COV2.S vaccine versus placebo. DNA of the CDR3: TGTGCCACCAGCACAGGACAGGGGGCCTACGAGCAGTACTTC. Translated: CATSTGQGAYEQYF.